The rows below give T cell receptor beta chains drawn from one sample of a study of OX40 agonist ivuxolimab in advanced cancers. Sequencing was performed with immunoSEQ multiplex PCR; in TCRdb, only in-frame clones are kept and a portion is missing. The sample carries about 75,000 clones, over 85% recorded once. Sequenced here: CD4+ or CD8+ T cells sorted from blood, sampled in a trial of the OX40 agonist ivuxolimab. These receptors came from an adult with an advanced solid tumor such as melanoma, head and neck, liver or kidney cancer. Both conserved end residues are part of each CDR3. Each record gives: D gene, clone size, V gene, J gene, CDR3 protein, CDR3 DNA. D genes are given only for firm matches. A row's size may be missing; if present it is once, few, many or a size class.

d_call: NA
clone_size: NA
v_call: TRBV28
j_call: TRBJ1-2
cdr3_aa: CASSLAGYGYTF
cdr3_nt: TGTGCCAGCAGTTTGGCGGGGTATGGCTACACCTTC

d_call: NA
clone_size: NA
v_call: TRBV10-1
j_call: TRBJ1-5
cdr3_aa: CTWLGPRGNQPQHF
cdr3_nt: TGCACTTGGCTGGGTCCCCGTGGCAATCAGCCCCAGCATTTT

d_call: TRBD1
clone_size: NA
v_call: TRBV5-1
j_call: TRBJ2-5
cdr3_aa: CASSLTGGEETQYF
cdr3_nt: TGCGCCAGCAGCTTAACAGGGGGCGAGGAGACCCAGTACTTC

d_call: NA
clone_size: NA
v_call: TRBV18
j_call: TRBJ1-1
cdr3_aa: CASSQASGIAEAFF
cdr3_nt: TGTGCCAGCTCACAGGCCTCTGGGATAGCTGAAGCTTTCTTT

d_call: NA
clone_size: NA
v_call: TRBV18
j_call: TRBJ2-3
cdr3_aa: CASSAGGRGGIDTQYF
cdr3_nt: TGTGCCAGCTCTGCCGGGGGGAGAGGGGGCATCGATACGCAGTATTTT

d_call: NA
clone_size: NA
v_call: TRBV7-2
j_call: TRBJ1-2
cdr3_aa: CASSLETAGEGGYTF
cdr3_nt: TGTGCCAGCAGCTTAGAAACGGCAGGGGAGGGCGGCTACACCTTC

d_call: NA
clone_size: NA
v_call: TRBV19
j_call: TRBJ1-5
cdr3_aa: CASSINSGQYNQPQHF
cdr3_nt: TGTGCCAGTAGTATAAATTCTGGTCAGTATAATCAGCCCCAGCATTTT

d_call: NA
clone_size: NA
v_call: TRBV6-5
j_call: TRBJ2-7
cdr3_aa: CASSYSSQGSYEQYF
cdr3_nt: TGTGCCAGCAGTTACTCGAGTCAGGGAAGCTACGAGCAGTACTTC

d_call: TRBD1
clone_size: few
v_call: TRBV11-2
j_call: TRBJ1-1
cdr3_aa: CASSLSGTGNTEAFF
cdr3_nt: TGTGCCAGCAGCTTGTCCGGGACAGGGAACACTGAAGCTTTCTTT

d_call: TRBD1
clone_size: NA
v_call: TRBV28
j_call: TRBJ2-7
cdr3_aa: CASSLSGGRYEQYF
cdr3_nt: TGTGCCAGCAGTTTATCAGGGGGCAGGTACGAGCAGTACTTC

d_call: TRBD1
clone_size: NA
v_call: TRBV19
j_call: TRBJ1-1
cdr3_aa: CASSKRDRMNTEAFF
cdr3_nt: TGTGCCAGTAGTAAAAGGGACAGGATGAACACTGAAGCTTTCTTT

d_call: NA
clone_size: NA
v_call: TRBV28
j_call: TRBJ2-7
cdr3_aa: CASSSTQASSYEQYF
cdr3_nt: TGTGCCAGCAGTTCCACCCAGGCCAGCTCCTACGAGCAGTACTTC

d_call: TRBD1
clone_size: NA
v_call: TRBV18
j_call: TRBJ2-2
cdr3_aa: CASSTRTGENTGELFF
cdr3_nt: TGTGCCAGCTCCACCAGAACAGGGGAGAACACCGGGGAGCTGTTTTTT

d_call: NA
clone_size: few
v_call: TRBV18
j_call: TRBJ2-2
cdr3_aa: CASSPPSTGELFF
cdr3_nt: TGTGCCAGCTCACCACCCTCAACCGGGGAGCTGTTTTTT

d_call: NA
clone_size: NA
v_call: TRBV28
j_call: TRBJ1-5
cdr3_aa: CASSTGQGNQPQHF
cdr3_nt: TGTGCCAGCAGCACAGGGCAGGGGAATCAGCCCCAGCATTTT

d_call: NA
clone_size: NA
v_call: TRBV28
j_call: TRBJ2-7
cdr3_aa: CASSTPMDPVPLF
cdr3_nt: TGTGCCAGCAGTACCCCGATGGACCCTGTACCTTTGTTC

d_call: TRBD1
clone_size: NA
v_call: TRBV6-4
j_call: TRBJ2-3
cdr3_aa: CASSEQGQGRGTQYF
cdr3_nt: TGTGCCAGCAGTGAACAAGGACAGGGTCGGGGAACGCAGTATTTT

d_call: TRBD1
clone_size: NA
v_call: TRBV7-8
j_call: TRBJ2-2
cdr3_aa: CASSLGGGVETGELFF
cdr3_nt: TGTGCCAGCAGCTTAGGAGGGGGCGTAGAAACCGGGGAGCTGTTTTTT

d_call: NA
clone_size: NA
v_call: TRBV27
j_call: TRBJ2-7
cdr3_aa: CASSSQGRGSYEQYF
cdr3_nt: TGTGCCAGCAGTTCCCAGGGGCGTGGCTCCTACGAGCAGTACTTC

d_call: NA
clone_size: NA
v_call: TRBV5-1
j_call: TRBJ1-1
cdr3_aa: CASSWDGNTEAFF
cdr3_nt: TGCGCCAGCAGCTGGGACGGGAACACTGAAGCTTTCTTT

d_call: NA
clone_size: NA
v_call: TRBV5-8
j_call: TRBJ1-2
cdr3_aa: CASRSTGIDGGYTF
cdr3_nt: TGTGCCAGCAGGTCCACAGGGATCGATGGTGGCTACACCTTC

d_call: NA
clone_size: NA
v_call: TRBV4-3
j_call: TRBJ2-1
cdr3_aa: CASSREGIPGEQFF
cdr3_nt: TGCGCCAGCAGCCGCGAGGGGATTCCCGGTGAGCAGTTCTTC

d_call: NA
clone_size: NA
v_call: TRBV27
j_call: TRBJ2-5
cdr3_aa: CASSLRVQETQYF
cdr3_nt: TGTGCCAGCAGTTTACGGGTCCAAGAGACCCAGTACTTC

d_call: TRBD1
clone_size: NA
v_call: TRBV5-1
j_call: TRBJ1-2
cdr3_aa: CASSPGYRGLGGYTF
cdr3_nt: TGCGCCAGCAGCCCCGGGTACAGGGGGCTGGGAGGCTACACCTTC

d_call: TRBD1
clone_size: NA
v_call: TRBV6-1
j_call: TRBJ2-3
cdr3_aa: CASRGTGTGDTQYF
cdr3_nt: TGTGCCAGCAGAGGGACAGGGACGGGAGATACGCAGTATTTT